This passage covers 2 T cell receptor beta chains from one sample sequenced in a study of cytotoxic CD8 clonotypes in ibrutinib-treated CLL. The data were produced by immunoSEQ multiplex PCR, yet TCRdb's version contains in-frame clones alone and is incomplete. The sample lists around 150,000 clones; nearly 90% were seen once. Specimen: PBMCs, collected at disease progression, from a patient treated with ibrutinib. These receptors were collected from a human donor with chronic lymphocytic leukemia.

The chain couples TRBV10-1 to TRBJ2-7; no clear D gene. Deletions cut 5 bases from V and 2 bases from J, with 13 bases between. This CDR3 has 14 residues. CDR1 WNHNN and CDR2 SYGVQD come from the germline V gene (reference sequence). The CDR3 loop is CASSSDTHPYEQYF. The CDR3 DNA is TGCGCCAGCAGTTCTGACACTCATCCCTACGAGCAGTACTTC.

This chain connects TRBV19 to TRBJ1-5; 7 nucleotides line up with TRBD1. CDR1 LNHDA and CDR2 SQIVND come from the germline V gene (reference sequence). There are 14 residues in the CDR3. With V trimmed by 5 bases and J by 4 bases, 5 bases remained unmatched. In DNA, the CDR3 is TGTGCCAGTAGTTCGACAGGGAAAAATCAGCCCCAGCATTTT. Protein product: CASSSTGKNQPQHF.